A selection of T cell receptor beta chains follows, all from one sample in a study of blood T cell repertoires in COVID-19. Repertoires were generated with immunoSEQ multiplex PCR, while TCRdb's copy carries only in-frame clones and drops some. The sample has 150,000 to 200,000 clones, about 90% seen once; the top ten hold approximately 8.1%. The sequenced sample consisted of PBMCs or T cells enriched from blood (not recorded which). The receptors shown here come from a young woman who had recovered from COVID-19. The CDR3 runs from the conserved cysteine through the conserved F or W. A D gene is named only where the DNA matches it firmly. Rows give clone size only sometimes, using once, few, many, or a class for an expanded clone.

j_call | cdr3_length | d_call | v_call | clone_size | cdr3_aa | cdr3_nt
TRBJ2-1 | 15 | TRBD1 | TRBV28 | - | CASSSPGTGALEQFF | TGTGCCAGCAGTTCTCCCGGGACAGGTGCTCTGGAGCAGTTCTTC
TRBJ1-5 | 16 | - | TRBV12-5 | once | CASGFRGFGSNQPQHF | TGTGCTAGTGGTTTCCGGGGGTTCGGGAGCAATCAGCCCCAGCATTTT
TRBJ1-2 | 15 | - | TRBV25-1 | once | CAPSGNGEYLYGYTF | TGTGCTCCCAGCGGCAACGGGGAGTACCTGTATGGCTACACCTTC
TRBJ2-2 | 15 | TRBD1 | TRBV19 | - | CASSPGQGWTGELFF | TGTGCCAGTAGCCCGGGACAGGGATGGACCGGGGAGCTGTTTTTT
TRBJ1-4 | 16 | - | TRBV6-4 | - | CASSARGAPGNEKLFF | TGTGCCAGCAGCGCTCGAGGCGCGCCGGGAAATGAAAAACTGTTTTTT
TRBJ2-5 | 17 | TRBD2 | TRBV5-1 | once | CASSLVPSGGAVETQYF | TGCGCCAGCAGCTTGGTACCCAGCGGGGGGGCCGTGGAGACCCAGTACTTC
TRBJ2-2 | 15 | TRBD1 | TRBV9 | - | CASSVDRGLNGELFF | TGTGCCAGCAGCGTAGACAGGGGGCTAAACGGGGAGCTGTTTTTT
TRBJ2-7 | 13 | - | TRBV5-6 | - | CASSFKQTLEQYF | TGTGCCAGCAGCTTTAAACAGACCCTCGAGCAGTACTTC
TRBJ2-1 | 14 | TRBD1 | TRBV9 | - | CASSAGQGGNEQFF | TGTGCCAGCAGCGCGGGACAGGGAGGGAATGAGCAGTTCTTC
TRBJ2-7 | 14 | TRBD1 | TRBV5-4 | - | CASSSGTGTYEQYF | TGTGCCAGCAGCTCCGGGACAGGGACCTACGAGCAGTACTTC
TRBJ1-3 | 18 | - | TRBV19 | - | CASSINFGLRSSGNTIYF | TGTGCCAGTAGTATTAATTTTGGTCTGCGGTCATCTGGAAACACCATATATTTT
TRBJ1-6 | 16 | - | TRBV3-1/TRBV3-2 | - | CASSQESGQRNSPLHF | TGTGCCAGCAGCCAAGAAAGTGGGCAGAGAAATTCACCCCTCCACTTT
TRBJ2-5 | 15 | TRBD2 | TRBV9 | - | CASSAGLADPEAQYF | TGTGCCAGCAGCGCCGGACTAGCGGACCCTGAGGCCCAGTACTTC
TRBJ2-3 | 16 | TRBD1 | TRBV6-5 | - | CASSFGQGGLTDTQYF | TGTGCCAGCAGTTTCGGACAGGGAGGACTCACAGATACGCAGTATTTT
TRBJ1-4 | 15 | - | TRBV14 | - | CASSPIDRINEKLFF | TGTGCCAGCAGCCCCATTGACAGAATTAATGAAAAACTGTTTTTT
TRBJ2-2 | 16 | - | TRBV7-3 | - | CASSLNPGGRTGELFF | TGTGCCAGCAGCTTAAACCCGGGGGGCCGTACCGGGGAGCTGTTTTTT
TRBJ2-3 | 15 | - | TRBV2 | - | CASSEVGGSTDTQYF | TGTGCCAGCAGTGAAGTCGGCGGGAGCACAGATACGCAGTATTTT
TRBJ2-3 | 15 | - | TRBV5-1 | - | CASSFDSGRGDTQYF | TGCGCCAGCAGCTTTGACTCAGGGCGGGGAGATACGCAGTATTTT
TRBJ2-1 | 13 | - | TRBV19 | - | CASSIGAVNEQFF | TGTGCCAGTAGTATAGGAGCCGTCAATGAGCAGTTCTTC
TRBJ1-1 | 13 | - | TRBV6-1 | - | CASSEDMNTEAFF | TGTGCCAGCAGTGAAGACATGAACACTGAAGCTTTCTTT
TRBJ1-2 | 13 | - | TRBV27 | - | CASSPGQNYGYTF | TGTGCCAGCAGTCCAGGACAGAACTATGGCTACACCTTC
TRBJ2-3 | 15 | TRBD2 | TRBV10-3 | few | CAISEERGFTDTQYF | TGTGCCATCAGTGAGGAGCGGGGGTTCACAGATACGCAGTATTTT
TRBJ2-7 | 15 | TRBD1 | TRBV18 | - | CASSPTPGQPYEQYF | TGTGCCAGCTCACCAACCCCGGGACAGCCCTACGAGCAGTACTTC
TRBJ2-7 | 14 | - | TRBV5-1 | - | CASSLAPTSYEQYF | TGCGCCAGCAGCTTGGCTCCGACATCCTACGAGCAGTACTTC
TRBJ1-3 | 15 | - | TRBV28 | - | CASSLGLVSGNTIYF | TGTGCCAGCAGTTTAGGACTGGTCTCTGGAAACACCATATATTTT
TRBJ2-7 | 16 | - | TRBV13 | - | CASSLRGVGTLYEQYF | TGTGCCAGCAGCTTGCGGGGAGTCGGGACCCTCTACGAGCAGTACTTC
TRBJ1-5 | 15 | TRBD1 | TRBV6-5 | - | CASRRTGASNQPQHF | TGTGCCAGCAGGAGGACAGGGGCCAGCAATCAGCCCCAGCATTTT
TRBJ1-2 | 16 | TRBD1 | TRBV4-1 | few | CASSQEITGTAYGYTF | TGCGCCAGCAGCCAAGAGATAACCGGGACAGCCTATGGCTACACCTTC
TRBJ2-3 | 17 | - | TRBV3-1/TRBV3-2 | once | CASSQTQGSSSTDTQYF | TGTGCCAGCAGCCAAACGCAGGGAAGCTCTAGCACAGATACGCAGTATTTT
TRBJ2-7 | 11 | - | TRBV27 | few | CASGQTYEQYF | TGTGCCAGCGGACAGACCTACGAGCAGTACTTC
TRBJ1-6 | 15 | TRBD1 | TRBV24-1 | - | CATSDGQGHNSPLHF | TGTGCCACCAGTGATGGACAGGGGCATAATTCACCCCTCCACTTT
TRBJ1-1 | 13 | - | TRBV2 | - | CASSPWGGTEAFF | TGTGCCAGCAGTCCGTGGGGGGGAACTGAAGCTTTCTTT
TRBJ2-7 | 14 | - | TRBV5-1 | - | CASRFRDNSYEQYF | TGCGCCAGCAGGTTCCGGGACAACTCCTACGAGCAGTACTTC
TRBJ1-2 | 16 | - | TRBV9 | - | CASSVGLADIKGGYTF | TGTGCCAGCAGCGTAGGGCTGGCGGACATAAAAGGCGGCTACACCTTC
TRBJ1-2 | 15 | - | TRBV5-1 | - | CARSRGGVLSYGYTF | TGCGCCCGCAGCCGAGGGGGGGTACTCTCCTATGGCTACACCTTC
TRBJ2-3 | 12 | - | TRBV1 | - | CTSSRVTDTQYF | TGCACCAGCAGCCGCGTCACAGATACGCAGTATTTT
TRBJ1-2 | 13 | - | TRBV21-1 | - | CASNGGTWYGYTF | TGTGCCAGCAACGGGGGTACGTGGTATGGCTACACCTTC
TRBJ2-3 | 14 | - | TRBV7-9 | once | CASSSWGDTDTQYF | TGTGCCAGCAGCTCCTGGGGGGACACAGATACGCAGTATTTT